A selection of T cell receptor beta chains follows, all from one sample in a study of T cell responses to AZD1222 COVID-19 vaccine. TCRdb keeps only in-frame clones here, not all; method: immunoSEQ multiplex PCR. The sample carries 100,000 or so clones, around 90% recorded once. Sequencing was performed on peripheral blood, taken on day 0 of AZD1222 vaccination. The receptors come from an adult in good health. Both conserved end residues are part of each CDR3. A D gene is named only where the DNA matches it firmly. For some rows the clone size is stated as once, few or many, or as a class when expanded; others skip it.

DNA: TGTGCCAGCAGTTTAGGGACAGCCAATCAGCCCCAGCATTTT
CDR3: CASSLGTANQPQHF
size: -
J: TRBJ1-5
V: TRBV27
D: TRBD1
length: 14

DNA: TGTGCCAGCAGTTTATCCCCCGTTGGCTACAATGAGCAGTTCTTC
CDR3: CASSLSPVGYNEQFF
size: -
J: TRBJ2-1
V: TRBV27
D: -
length: 15

DNA: TGCAGTGCTAGTCGCAGGGGTGCAACAGATACGCAGTATTTT
CDR3: CSASRRGATDTQYF
size: -
J: TRBJ2-3
V: TRBV20-1
D: -
length: 14

DNA: TGCAGCGTTACGGACAGGGGAAGCTCCTACGAGCAGTACTTC
CDR3: CSVTDRGSSYEQYF
size: -
J: TRBJ2-7
V: TRBV29-1
D: TRBD1
length: 14

DNA: TGCAGCGTTGGGACAGGGACCTACAATGAGCAGTTCTTC
CDR3: CSVGTGTYNEQFF
size: -
J: TRBJ2-1
V: TRBV29-1
D: TRBD1
length: 13

DNA: TGTGCCAGCTCACTTGGACTAGCGGGAGTCAATGAGCAGTTCTTC
CDR3: CASSLGLAGVNEQFF
size: -
J: TRBJ2-1
V: TRBV18
D: TRBD2
length: 15

DNA: TGTGCCAGCGGAAACGGAGAGGGCAATGAGCAGTTCTTC
CDR3: CASGNGEGNEQFF
size: few
J: TRBJ2-1
V: TRBV12-3/TRBV12-4
D: -
length: 13

DNA: TGTGCCACCAGCAGAGATTTAGTCAGGGGGCACGAGCAGTACTTC
CDR3: CATSRDLVRGHEQYF
size: few
J: TRBJ2-7
V: TRBV15
D: TRBD1
length: 15

DNA: TGTGCCAGCAGGGGAATAGCGGGAGGTTTCGAGCAGTACTTC
CDR3: CASRGIAGGFEQYF
size: few
J: TRBJ2-7
V: TRBV27
D: TRBD2
length: 14

DNA: TGTGCCTGGAGTCCGGGACGTATCTCTGGAAACACCATATATTTT
CDR3: CAWSPGRISGNTIYF
size: -
J: TRBJ1-3
V: TRBV30
D: -
length: 15

DNA: TGTGCCAGTAGAGCACTAGCGGGGTACCAAGAGACCCAGTACTTC
CDR3: CASRALAGYQETQYF
size: -
J: TRBJ2-5
V: TRBV19
D: TRBD2
length: 15

DNA: TGTGCCAGTAGTGGGCAAGGACAGCAAGAGACCCAGTACTTC
CDR3: CASSGQGQQETQYF
size: -
J: TRBJ2-5
V: TRBV19
D: -
length: 14

DNA: TGTGCCAGCAGCCTGGACAGGTATGGCTACACCTTC
CDR3: CASSLDRYGYTF
size: -
J: TRBJ1-2
V: TRBV16
D: TRBD1
length: 12

DNA: TGTGCCAGCACCCGGGCCTCTTCGGAAAAACTGTTTTTT
CDR3: CASTRASSEKLFF
size: -
J: TRBJ1-4
V: TRBV2
D: -
length: 13

DNA: TGTGCCAGCATAATCGGGACCGCTAGAGACTATGGCTACACCTTC
CDR3: CASIIGTARDYGYTF
size: once
J: TRBJ1-2
V: TRBV2
D: -
length: 15

DNA: TGTGCCAGTAGTACCCCTCGAGCGGGGACCCAGTACTTC
CDR3: CASSTPRAGTQYF
size: -
J: TRBJ2-5
V: TRBV19
D: -
length: 13

DNA: TGTGCCAGCAGCCTAGCGGAGGCCTACAATGAGCAGTTCTTC
CDR3: CASSLAEAYNEQFF
size: -
J: TRBJ2-1
V: TRBV4-2
D: -
length: 14

DNA: TGTGCCAGCTCACCACCGGGGACAGGGTCCCTCCGCGAGCAGTACTTC
CDR3: CASSPPGTGSLREQYF
size: -
J: TRBJ2-7
V: TRBV18
D: TRBD1
length: 16

DNA: TGTGCCAGCAGTTTAGTGGGGGGGTACGGCTACACCTTC
CDR3: CASSLVGGYGYTF
size: -
J: TRBJ1-2
V: TRBV28
D: -
length: 13

DNA: TGTGCCAGCAGTTCCAGACAGGGCCATCAGCCCCAGCATTTT
CDR3: CASSSRQGHQPQHF
size: -
J: TRBJ1-5
V: TRBV6-1
D: TRBD1
length: 14

DNA: TGTGCCAGTAAAACTAGCGGGAGGGAGGAGCAGTTCTTC
CDR3: CASKTSGREEQFF
size: -
J: TRBJ2-1
V: TRBV19
D: TRBD2
length: 13

DNA: TGTGCCATCAGTGAGTCGTCAGGGGACGGGACTGAAGCTTTCTTT
CDR3: CAISESSGDGTEAFF
size: -
J: TRBJ1-1
V: TRBV10-3
D: -
length: 15

DNA: TGTGCCACTTGCCCCGGGACTAGCGCTTTTCTTTACGAGCAGTACTTC
CDR3: CATCPGTSAFLYEQYF
size: -
J: TRBJ2-7
V: TRBV28
D: TRBD2
length: 16

DNA: TGTGCCAGCAGTTACGTCACAGCGAGCAATCAGCCCCAGCATTTT
CDR3: CASSYVTASNQPQHF
size: -
J: TRBJ1-5
V: TRBV6-2/TRBV6-3
D: -
length: 15

DNA: TGTGCCAGCAGCTTAGGCTCAGGGCCGTCTTGGGAGCAGTACTTC
CDR3: CASSLGSGPSWEQYF
size: -
J: TRBJ2-7
V: TRBV7-2
D: -
length: 15

DNA: TGTGCCAGCAGCTTAAGCCTAGCGGGAGGATACGGTGAGCAGTTCTTC
CDR3: CASSLSLAGGYGEQFF
size: -
J: TRBJ2-1
V: TRBV7-2
D: TRBD2
length: 16

DNA: TGTGCCAGCAGCCAAGACGGGCGGCTGAGCACAGATACGCAGTATTTT
CDR3: CASSQDGRLSTDTQYF
size: few
J: TRBJ2-3
V: TRBV4-2
D: -
length: 16

DNA: TGTGCCAGCAGCCAGTGGGGCGGGGAGCTGTTTTTT
CDR3: CASSQWGGELFF
size: -
J: TRBJ2-2
V: TRBV7-2
D: -
length: 12

DNA: TGTGCCAGCTCACAAAATAGGGACCCCGGAAACACCATATATTTT
CDR3: CASSQNRDPGNTIYF
size: few
J: TRBJ1-3
V: TRBV18
D: -
length: 15

DNA: TGTGCCAGCTCACCTAATGACAGGGGCGGAAACACCATATATTTT
CDR3: CASSPNDRGGNTIYF
size: -
J: TRBJ1-3
V: TRBV18
D: TRBD1
length: 15

DNA: TGTGCCAGCAGCCACCCACGGACCGGGACAGGGAACGGCTACACCTTC
CDR3: CASSHPRTGTGNGYTF
size: -
J: TRBJ1-2
V: TRBV3-1/TRBV3-2
D: TRBD1
length: 16

DNA: TGTGCCAGCAGCCCTTTTCACGGGACGTTTCTAACGGGAGCTCGCGATGAGCAGTTCTTC
CDR3: CASSPFHGTFLTGARDEQFF
size: -
J: TRBJ2-1
V: TRBV7-8
D: -
length: 20

DNA: TGTGCCAGCGGACCTAGCGGTAGCATTCAGTACTTC
CDR3: CASGPSGSIQYF
size: -
J: TRBJ2-4
V: TRBV2
D: TRBD2
length: 12

DNA: TGTGCCAGCAGCTTAGCGGGGTCCGCGGTAACGCAGTATTTT
CDR3: CASSLAGSAVTQYF
size: -
J: TRBJ2-3
V: TRBV7-6
D: -
length: 14

DNA: TGTGCCAGCAGTTTGGGGAGGACAAATGTACCCTACAATGAGCAGTTCTTC
CDR3: CASSLGRTNVPYNEQFF
size: -
J: TRBJ2-1
V: TRBV28
D: -
length: 17

DNA: TGTGCCAGCAGCCGGACAGGGAACAATTCACCCCTCCACTTT
CDR3: CASSRTGNNSPLHF
size: -
J: TRBJ1-6
V: TRBV3-1/TRBV3-2
D: TRBD1
length: 14

DNA: TGTGCCAGCAGCTTATACGAGCGGAGCACCAATGAGCAGTTCTTC
CDR3: CASSLYERSTNEQFF
size: -
J: TRBJ2-1
V: TRBV11-2
D: -
length: 15

DNA: TGCAGCGTTGGGGCAGAAAACAATTCACCCCTCCACTTT
CDR3: CSVGAENNSPLHF
size: -
J: TRBJ1-6
V: TRBV29-1
D: -
length: 13

DNA: TGTGCCTTCCAGACAGGGACCCTCTCTGGAAACACCATATATTTT
CDR3: CAFQTGTLSGNTIYF
size: -
J: TRBJ1-3
V: TRBV30
D: TRBD1
length: 15

DNA: TGTGCCAGCAGTTTAGGGAGCGGGAGGCTCTTGTACGAGCAGTACTTC
CDR3: CASSLGSGRLLYEQYF
size: -
J: TRBJ2-7
V: TRBV28
D: TRBD2
length: 16

DNA: TGTGCCATCAGTGAGGGGGTCGCCGTCACTGAAGCTTTCTTT
CDR3: CAISEGVAVTEAFF
size: -
J: TRBJ1-1
V: TRBV10-3
D: -
length: 14

DNA: TGTGCCTGGAGCCAGTGGACTAGCGGGATGGGTGATGAGCAGTTCTTC
CDR3: CAWSQWTSGMGDEQFF
size: -
J: TRBJ2-1
V: TRBV30
D: TRBD2
length: 16

DNA: TGTGCCAGCAGCCAATCTGGTGTATTGGGGAGCGGCTATGGCTACACCTTC
CDR3: CASSQSGVLGSGYGYTF
size: -
J: TRBJ1-2
V: TRBV16
D: -
length: 17

DNA: TGTGCCAGCAGTTACGTGGGTCAGCCCCAGCATTTT
CDR3: CASSYVGQPQHF
size: -
J: TRBJ1-5
V: TRBV6-2/TRBV6-3
D: -
length: 12

DNA: TGCGCCAACCCCCCCACAGAGCGAGATTCACCCCTCCACTTT
CDR3: CANPPTERDSPLHF
size: -
J: TRBJ1-6
V: TRBV5-1
D: -
length: 14

DNA: TGTGCCAGTAGTATAGACCTGACAGGGGCGGGACAGCCCCAGCATTTT
CDR3: CASSIDLTGAGQPQHF
size: -
J: TRBJ1-5
V: TRBV19
D: TRBD1
length: 16

DNA: TGTGCCAGCAGCGTAGATGAGGGGTTTAGCAATCAGCCCCAGCATTTT
CDR3: CASSVDEGFSNQPQHF
size: -
J: TRBJ1-5
V: TRBV9
D: -
length: 16

DNA: TGTGCCAGCAGCCAGGGTGACAGGGCCGGGGAGCTGTTTTTT
CDR3: CASSQGDRAGELFF
size: -
J: TRBJ2-2
V: TRBV4-2
D: TRBD1
length: 14

DNA: TGTGCCAGCAGCCCACAATCGGGGAACACTGAAGCTTTCTTT
CDR3: CASSPQSGNTEAFF
size: -
J: TRBJ1-1
V: TRBV6-6
D: -
length: 14

DNA: TGTGCCAGCAGTTTAGGTGGAGATACGCAGTATTTT
CDR3: CASSLGGDTQYF
size: -
J: TRBJ2-3
V: TRBV28
D: -
length: 12

DNA: TGTGCCAGCAGTGGAGGGGTTTTGGCGAATGAGCAGTTCTTC
CDR3: CASSGGVLANEQFF
size: -
J: TRBJ2-1
V: TRBV2
D: -
length: 14

DNA: TGTGCCAGCAGCTTAACGACAGGGACGGGTGAAAAACTGTTTTTT
CDR3: CASSLTTGTGEKLFF
size: -
J: TRBJ1-4
V: TRBV5-4
D: TRBD1
length: 15

DNA: TGTGCCAGCAAACTAGGCGGGATCACTGAAGCTTTCTTT
CDR3: CASKLGGITEAFF
size: -
J: TRBJ1-1
V: TRBV27
D: -
length: 13

DNA: TGTGCCACCAGTGATTTGAAGGGCGGGGAGACCCAGTACTTC
CDR3: CATSDLKGGETQYF
size: -
J: TRBJ2-5
V: TRBV24-1
D: -
length: 14

DNA: TGTGCCAGCAGACCGGACGAAGGGGCCAATCAGCCCCAGCATTTT
CDR3: CASRPDEGANQPQHF
size: -
J: TRBJ1-5
V: TRBV6-5
D: -
length: 15